This entry lists 15 T cell receptor beta chains sequenced from one sample in a study of response to subunit inactivated influenza vaccine. A single record per CDR3 protein comes from TCRdb applying MiXCR to the RT-PCR reads. Of roughly 460,000 distinct CDR3 sequences listed, about 10% are singletons. The source was PBMCs from blood, collected roughly 47 days after vaccination. Receptors originate from a man aged 50 or older who received an inactivated influenza vaccine.

There are many counts of this clonotype. The chain joins TRBV20-1 to TRBJ2-5; 9 nucleotides line up with TRBD2. This CDR3 has 16 residues. Unmatched junction bases numbered 11, after V lost 6 bases and J lost 0 bases. Germline lookup yields CDR1 DFQATT and CDR2 SNEGSKA (reference sequence). The CDR3, as DNA: TGCAGTGCCAGGGGGAGTGGCGGGAGGGACCAAGAGACCCAGTACTTC. Its translation: CSARGSGGRDQETQYF.

This clonotype was detected only a few times. The J gene is TRBJ1-5, the V gene TRBV7-8, with a possible D match to TRBD1 (6 bases). Germline V gene sequence: CDR1 SGHVS, CDR2 FQNEAQ. The V gene lost 1 base and the J gene lost 4 bases, with 11 bases spanning the gap. CDR3 length: 15 residues. The CDR3 coding sequence is TGTGCCAGCAGCTTAGGGACAGTACCAAATCAGCCCCAGCATTTT. Encoded protein: CASSLGTVPNQPQHF.

J is TRBJ2-6 and V is TRBV20-1; D might be TRBD1 (6 bases). Per germline, CDR1 DFQATT and CDR2 SNEGSKA (reference sequence). The CDR3 covers 14 residues. V lost 2 bases to trimming and J lost 3 bases, with 8 bases between them. CDR3 bases: TGCAGTGCTAGAACAGGGAGTGGGGCCAACGTCCTGACTTTC. Its translation is CSARTGSGANVLTF.

This clonotype was counted between two and nine times. The chain couples TRBV29-1 to TRBJ2-3, with 8 bases identical to TRBD2. The CDR3 runs to 17 residues. Trimming removed 0 bases from V and 0 bases from J; junction bases left unmatched: 8. CDR1 and CDR2 from the germline V gene are SQVTM and ANQGSEA. The CDR3 loop reads CSVEDQSRGGSTDTQYF. The CDR3 bases are TGCAGCGTTGAAGATCAGTCCCGGGGGGGAAGCACAGATACGCAGTATTTT.

The J gene is TRBJ2-5, the V gene TRBV12-3 or TRBV12-4, with 10 bases matching TRBD2. V lost 4 bases and J lost 5; bases outside the gene matches: 4. This CDR3 is 14 amino acids long. CDR3 loop: CASSWGLARETQYF. DNA for the CDR3: TGTGCCAGCAGTTGGGGACTAGCGAGGGAGACCCAGTACTTC.

This clonotype was observed many times. This rearrangement joins TRBV18 to TRBJ2-2; no firm D call. This CDR3 has 14 amino acids. Trimming cost V 4 bases and J 3 bases, with 9 bases left between them. Germline assignment: CDR1 KGHSH and CDR2 LQKENI. The CDR3 is CASSLGRDTGELFF. CDR3 sequence (DNA): TGTGCCAGCTCACTGGGAAGAGACACCGGGGAGCTGTTTTTT.

This clonotype was counted at least ten times. The chain uses TRBV27 and TRBJ1-1, with D perhaps TRBD1 (5 bases). The CDR3 contains 14 residues. With 0 bases removed from V and 4 bases from J, the gap between germline ends came to 9 bases. The germline V gene has CDR1 MNHEY and CDR2 SMNVEV (reference sequence). CDR3 nucleotide sequence: TGTGCCAGCAGTTTATCGATGGGGGGCACTGAAGCTTTCTTT. This sequence encodes CASSLSMGGTEAFF.

This clonotype was observed a handful of times. The chain uses TRBV4-2 and TRBJ2-1; TRBD2 matches 10 bases. Germline values: CDR1 LGHNA, CDR2 YNFKEQ. The CDR3 is 15 residues long. The V gene end was trimmed by 0 bases and the J gene end by 8 bases; junction bases not matched to a gene: 4. The CDR3 region has the DNA TGTGCCAGCAGCCAAGAAGCGGGGGGGCGGGATGAGCAGTTCTTC. It translates to CASSQEAGGRDEQFF.

This clonotype was counted a few times. The chain couples TRBV12-3 or TRBV12-4 to TRBJ1-1; 10 positions agree with TRBD1. This CDR3 region has 13 residues. The junction had 6 bases not matched to a gene; V was cut back by 7 bases and J by 7 bases. Written as DNA, the CDR3 is TGTGCCAGCAATCCGACAGGGGGCCTTGAAGCTTTCTTT. This sequence encodes CASNPTGGLEAFF.

This clonotype was recorded at least ten times. The chain combines TRBV20-1 with TRBJ1-5, with 8 bases matching TRBD1. V shed 3 bases and J 5 bases; nucleotides not matched to a gene: 3. The CDR3 covers 13 residues. CDR1 is DFQATT and CDR2 is SNEGSKA in the germline V gene (reference sequence). The CDR3, as DNA: TGCAGTGCTAGGGACAGGGAAGATCAGCCCCAGCATTTT. Translating it yields CSARDREDQPQHF.

This clonotype was seen at least ten times. The chain joins TRBV27 to TRBJ1-1, with TRBD1 matching 7 bases. Trimming cost V 6 bases and J 8 bases; bases outside gene matches: 9. The CDR3 consists of 13 residues. The germline CDR1 and CDR2 sequences are MNHEY and SMNVEV (reference sequence). The CDR3, as DNA: TGTGCCAGCAGAACCTCAGGGGGAGGGGAAGCTTTCTTT. It encodes CASRTSGGGEAFF.

On this clonotype: At one boundary the junction diverges from the germline segment, which might be a read error. This chain links TRBV5-1 with TRBJ1-1, with D perhaps TRBD1 (5 bases). The CDR3 spans 14 residues. CDR1 is SGHRS and CDR2 is YFSETQ in the germline V gene. DNA of the CDR3: TGCGCCAGCAGCTCCGGGACGACGAACACTGAAGTTTTCTTT. Translation gives CASSSGTTNTEVFF.

This clonotype was counted only a few times. CDR3 sequence reads: CASSLGMGTALTYEQYF. DNA of the CDR3: TGTGCCAGCAGTTTAGGTATGGGGACAGCTTTAACCTACGAGCAGTACTTC. V usage is TRBV28 and J usage is TRBJ2-7; 7 bases agree with TRBD1. CDR3 size: 17 residues. V lost 2 bases and J lost 2; bases outside the gene matches: 12. Looked up from germline, CDR1 is MDHEN and CDR2 is SYDVKM.

The rearrangement uses TRBV20-1 and TRBJ1-6, with 7 bases lining up with TRBD1. Looked up from germline, CDR1 is DFQATT and CDR2 is SNEGSKA (reference sequence). This CDR3 spans 13 amino acids. Trimming at V came to 4 bases and at J to 6 bases, leaving 3 bases not matched to a gene. CDR3 in amino acids: CSATPGGNSPLHF. Here the CDR3 DNA reads TGCAGTGCTACCCCAGGGGGTAATTCACCCCTCCACTTT.

The gene calls are TRBV5-1 and TRBJ2-2; D remains ambiguous. V was cut by 1 base and J by 6 bases, with 7 bases left in between. The V gene's germline CDR1 is SGHRS and CDR2 YFSETQ. This CDR3 spans 13 amino acids. The CDR3: CASSLMWAGELFF. The CDR3 region has the DNA TGCGCCAGCAGCTTGATGTGGGCCGGGGAGCTGTTTTTT.